This T cell receptor beta chain was sequenced during a study of shared clonotypes between healthy human individuals (dated by TCRdb to 2020 to 2022). General notes on the study: The cohort included three men and a couple of women between 18 and 49 years of age. To increase sequencing depth and limit assay-specific biases, TCR repertoire library preparation and sequencing were carried out by different laboratories using diverse techniques. To estimate repertoire size and how much clonotypes are shared between individuals, the study performed deep sequencing of blood TCR repertoires from five healthy adults. For each donor, CD4 naive and CD4 memory were each given three plates, CD8 naive was given two plates, and CD8 memory was given one plate. Between about 0.8 and 9 billion PBMCs per donor were obtained by leukapheresis. Broad study findings and their caveats: Pairwise subsampling led to the expectation that sequencing depth would affect the degree of clonotype sharing among donors. Even with the large sequencing depth, rarefaction of the sorted-subset datasets indicated that sequencing was incomplete. Sampling was restricted to blood, and TCR repertoires in tissues likely differ from the TCR repertoires found in blood. Naive subsets generally had larger estimated clonotype richness than memory subsets. Across four donors, about 5% of naive CD4, more than 3% of naive CD8, under 2.5% of memory CD4, and 0.4% of memory CD8 clonotypes were shared. Compared with non-shared clonotypes, clonotypes shared by all four sorted-subset donors had higher generation probabilities. The genetic and exposure-history diversity represented was limited by the small number of donors.

There are a few counts of this clone. This receptor's antigen is unknown. Base qualities are not provided; no much larger clone lies one nucleotide away. According to the germline V gene, CDR1 reads SGHRS and CDR2 reads YFSETQ. Trimming removed 4 bases from V and 2 bases from J; the gene matches leave 6 bases unexplained. The CDR3 starts with the cysteine, ends with the phenylalanine, and has 19 residues. Solely the CDR3 DNA is kept, with 57 bases framed from the first base. CD8 naive samples were CD45RO-negative cells positively selected for CCR7, giving a CD45RA+CCR7+ population that excluded TemRA cells. Donors were healthy HIV-negative adults with no recently reported acute infections or vaccinations. Every donor was a Caucasian adult living in Nashville, Tennessee, USA. After blood collection by leukapheresis, PBMCs were isolated using Ficoll-Histopaque density gradient centrifugation and then cryopreserved in the vapor phase of liquid nitrogen. Analytical flow cytometry was used to check the purity and quantity of each magnetically sorted T cell population. From each sorted fraction, genomic DNA was isolated and quantified by UV absorbance on a Nanodrop 2000c.

Using the deep immunoSEQ assay, TCR CDR3 regions were amplified from genomic DNA by multiplex PCR. Genomic DNA extracted from each cell subset was distributed evenly over all wells of several immunoSEQ 96-well plates, and each plate served as one replicate. For sorted subsets, each replicate PCR was loaded with about 200 ng genomic DNA, equivalent to some 31,000 T cell genomes. Purified libraries were measured with a Qubit 3.0 fluorometer, size-checked on a Bioanalyzer 2100, and measured again with the KAPA Library Quantification kit. Each immunoSEQ 96-well plate was sequenced on its own single-read 150-cycle Illumina NextSeq 550 flow cell. Processing in the source paper ran as follows. Because the immunoSEQ output included only junctional sequences and no quality scores, the filtering could not be the same as the filtering used for full-length reads. Sequences were annotated with PyIR, a Python wrapper for IgBLAST v1.9, and V/J genes and CDR3 were assigned using IMGT germline references. Reads were removed for weak V/J assignments (E-value above 1e-6), missing CDR3, stop codons, out-of-frame junctions, or ambiguous translated residues. V3J clonotypes were defined as sequences sharing the same inferred V gene, J gene, and CDR3 amino acid sequence. The percentage overlap between two repertoires was calculated by dividing the number of shared unique clonotypes by the size of the smaller repertoire. Repertoire richness was assessed with RTK rarefaction, the Chao1 estimator, and Recon v2.1 estimates of unobserved clonotypes. For all TCRbeta clonotypes obtained by the gDNA method from a few donors, generation probabilities were computed with OLGA. Held by TCRdb, this immuneACCESS table contains in-frame sequences only and omits some clones. Under half of the omission traces to an unresolved V gene where checked; the cause of the rest is unknown. The DNA was the basis for D and trimming; V, J and clone size are from that table. This sample gives about 580,000 clones in total; about 98% of them show up just once. The ten largest clones capture 0.25% to 0.35% of the sample.

The sequenced sample consisted of naive CD8+ T cells sorted from blood. The cell subset or site label on this specimen signifies: CD45RA+CCR7+. Here the chain combines TRBV5-1 and TRBJ2-6; TRBD2 lines up with 16 middle nucleotides. The sequence was collected from a man aged 25 to 40 in good health. The CDR3 reads as follows: CASSPGTSGRAAGANVLTF. The nucleotide sequence is given as TGCGCCAGCAGCCCCGGGACTAGCGGGAGGGCCGCTGGGGCCAACGTCCTGACTTTC.